This T cell receptor (beta chain) is from a study of cytomegalovirus exposure and HLA in healthy donors. Study-wide results and limits: The classifier reportedly diagnosed cytomegalovirus status with high specificity and sensitivity.

Primers: 60 Vbeta forward and 13 Jbeta reverse. Clones were sequenced by immunoSEQ multiplex PCR, and TCRdb holds only the in-frame ones, with some missing. The sample holds over 100,000 clones, about 83% seen once. Points on this clone: Its antigen is as yet unknown.

The source material was PBMCs. The receptor comes from a female donor in good health and CMV-seronegative.

CDR3 protein: CASSFSGGGNYGYTF. The CDR3 DNA reads as TGTGCCAGCAGCTTTTCGGGGGGTGGTAACTATGGCTACACCTTC. V gene TRBV7-2 combines with J gene TRBJ1-2, with D tentatively TRBD1 (5 bases). V was pared by 3 bases and J by 1 base, with 12 bases between. Germline V gene lookup returns CDR1 SGHTA and CDR2 FQGNSA. CDR3 length equals 15 residues.